Listed below are T cell receptor beta chains from one sample, sequenced in a study of cytomegalovirus exposure and HLA in healthy donors. The protocol was immunoSEQ multiplex PCR, while the TCRdb copy is restricted to in-frame clones and leaves out a portion. The profile shows roughly 200,000 clones, approximately 80% of them singletons. The sample taken for sequencing was PBMCs. The receptors originated from a woman aged 45-60 years in good health and CMV-seronegative. Both conserved end residues are part of each CDR3. Each record gives: V gene, J gene, clone size, D gene, CDR3 DNA, CDR3 protein. The D gene is left open where the match is weak. Clone size appears in some rows only: once, few, many, or a class for an expanded clone.

TRBV6-1	TRBJ1-2	NA	NA	TGTGCCAGCAGTACTAGCCCCTATGGCTACACCTTC	CASSTSPYGYTF
TRBV6-1	TRBJ1-2	NA	NA	TGTGCCAGCCTGTGGGGGCTCCATGGCTACACCTTC	CASLWGLHGYTF
TRBV5-4	TRBJ2-5	NA	TRBD2	TGTGCCAGCAGCTCAACTAGCGGTGAAGAGACCCAGTACTTC	CASSSTSGEETQYF
TRBV7-2	TRBJ1-6	NA	NA	TGTGCCAGCAGCCCGGGACTGGGAAATTCACCCCTCCACTTT	CASSPGLGNSPLHF
TRBV9	TRBJ1-4	NA	TRBD1	TGTGCCAGCAGCCCAGACAGGGGTGAAAAACTGTTTTTT	CASSPDRGEKLFF
TRBV10-3	TRBJ2-1	few	TRBD2	TGTGCCATCAGCGACGGACTAGCGGCGATGAATGAGCAGTTCTTC	CAISDGLAAMNEQFF
TRBV13	TRBJ1-6	NA	TRBD1	TGTGCCAGCAGCTGGGGACAGGGGACCTCATCACCCCTCCACTTT	CASSWGQGTSSPLHF
TRBV6-5	TRBJ1-2	NA	NA	TGTGCCAGCAGACGACAGGCTAACTATGGCTACACCTTC	CASRRQANYGYTF
TRBV5-5	TRBJ1-5	NA	NA	TGTGCCAGCAGCTTTTGGACAGATAATCAGCCCCAGCATTTT	CASSFWTDNQPQHF
TRBV4-2	TRBJ2-3	NA	NA	TGTGCCAGCAGCATCAGAGCGAGCGATGAGGGAAGCACAGATACGCAGTATTTT	CASSIRASDEGSTDTQYF
TRBV7-9	TRBJ1-2	once	NA	TGTGCCAGCAGCTCTACAGTGTATGGCTACACCTTC	CASSSTVYGYTF
TRBV19	TRBJ2-1	NA	TRBD2	TGTGCCAGTAGTCCGACCCTGATTAGCGGGAGTTTTAACAATGAGCAGTTCTTC	CASSPTLISGSFNNEQFF
TRBV6-1	TRBJ2-5	few	NA	TGTGCCAGCAGTGAATGGCGGGGGCGAGGTGAGACCCAGTACTTC	CASSEWRGRGETQYF
TRBV11-2	TRBJ2-2	NA	TRBD2	TGTGCCAGCAGCTCACTAGCGGGTATGGGGGCCGGGGAGCTGTTTTTT	CASSSLAGMGAGELFF
TRBV10-1	TRBJ2-7	NA	NA	TGCGCCAGCAGTGGTGAGGGCCCCTACGAGCAGTACTTC	CASSGEGPYEQYF
TRBV6-5	TRBJ1-1	NA	TRBD1	TGTGCCAGCAGTTACAGGGGACAGGGAGATACTGAAGCTTTCTTT	CASSYRGQGDTEAFF
TRBV2	TRBJ2-7	once	NA	TGTGCCAGCAGCCCGAATTTCCAGGGCGGCGAGCAGTACTTC	CASSPNFQGGEQYF
TRBV4-1	TRBJ2-5	NA	NA	TGCGCCAGCAGCCAGCTAGCGAATGAGGAGACCCAGTACTTC	CASSQLANEETQYF
TRBV10-3	TRBJ2-1	NA	TRBD2	TGTGCCATCAGTGCGGGCGGGGGGGCCGGTGGTGAGCAGTTCTTC	CAISAGGGAGGEQFF
TRBV7-8	TRBJ1-2	NA	NA	TGTGCCAGCAGCTTACGGCGTGGAGGGACTGAATATGGCTACACCTTC	CASSLRRGGTEYGYTF
TRBV21-1	TRBJ1-1	NA	NA	TGTGCCAGCAGCAAAGTTTCGGGACAGGGGGCGGAAGGGTTCGTCACTGAAGCTTTCTTT	CASSKVSGQGAEGFVTEAFF
TRBV5-8	TRBJ2-1	NA	TRBD1	TGTGCCAGCAGTTCGGACAGGAATGAGCAGTTCTTC	CASSSDRNEQFF
TRBV7-9	TRBJ2-7	NA	NA	TGTGCCAGCAGCTCCCCAGACGGGTACTCCTACGAGCAGTACTTC	CASSSPDGYSYEQYF
TRBV15	TRBJ2-3	NA	NA	TGTGCCACCAGCTCAAAACGGGGTACAGATACGCAGTATTTT	CATSSKRGTDTQYF
TRBV4-3	TRBJ2-3	few	NA	TGCGCCAGCAGCCAGGCTAGTACAGATACGCAGTATTTT	CASSQASTDTQYF
TRBV6-1	TRBJ2-7	few	TRBD1	TGTGCCAGCAGGACAGGGATCGCCTACGAGCAGTACTTC	CASRTGIAYEQYF
TRBV10-3	TRBJ2-2	NA	TRBD1	TGTGCCACGGAAACCGGGACAGAAAACACCGGGGAGCTGTTTTTT	CATETGTENTGELFF
TRBV28	TRBJ1-4	NA	TRBD1	TGTGCCAGCAGCGAAACCCCGGGACAGGGAAGTGAAAAACTGTTTTTT	CASSETPGQGSEKLFF
TRBV11-2	TRBJ2-3	NA	TRBD1	TGTGCCAGCAGCGCAGGGACAGTTGATACGCAGTATTTT	CASSAGTVDTQYF
TRBV19	TRBJ1-5	NA	NA	TGTGCCAGTAGTATAGTTCTGGACAGTTATCTGCCCCAGCATTTT	CASSIVLDSYLPQHF
TRBV29-1	TRBJ2-5	NA	NA	TGCAGCGTTGCCGGACAGTCGCAAGAGACCCAGTACTTC	CSVAGQSQETQYF
TRBV9	TRBJ2-5	NA	TRBD1	TGTGCCAGCAGCACAACCGGGACAGGGCAAGAGACCCAGTACTTC	CASSTTGTGQETQYF
TRBV28	TRBJ2-3	NA	TRBD1	TGTGCCAGCAGTTTGAACAGGGACAGCCAAACAGATACGCAGTATTTT	CASSLNRDSQTDTQYF
TRBV19	TRBJ1-1	NA	NA	TGTGCCAGTAGTATAAGACTTTTCCCGAACACTGAAGCTTTCTTT	CASSIRLFPNTEAFF
TRBV10-2	TRBJ1-1	few	NA	TGCGCCAGCAGTCTTGCAGGGTCTCCTGAAGCTTTCTTT	CASSLAGSPEAFF